This T cell receptor (beta chain) was recorded in a study of shared clonotypes between healthy human individuals. This table comes from immunoSEQ multiplex PCR, and its TCRdb copy is limited to in-frame clones, with some not included. The data show roughly 1,100,000 clones, roughly 80% seen once. The CDR3 contains 12 residues. Germline V gives CDR1 GTSNPN, CDR2 SVGIG (reference sequence). The ends were cut back, 2 bases at V and 9 bases at J, with 8 bases in the middle. Sequences were obtained from memory CD4+ T cells sorted from blood. Subset reported: CD45RA-negative fraction. J is TRBJ1-6 and V is TRBV30; D unclear. The TCR sequence derives from a man in his late teens or twenties in good health. The CDR3, as DNA: TGTGCCTGGAGTAACAGTGGTTCACCCCTCCACTTT. This gives the protein CAWSNSGSPLHF.